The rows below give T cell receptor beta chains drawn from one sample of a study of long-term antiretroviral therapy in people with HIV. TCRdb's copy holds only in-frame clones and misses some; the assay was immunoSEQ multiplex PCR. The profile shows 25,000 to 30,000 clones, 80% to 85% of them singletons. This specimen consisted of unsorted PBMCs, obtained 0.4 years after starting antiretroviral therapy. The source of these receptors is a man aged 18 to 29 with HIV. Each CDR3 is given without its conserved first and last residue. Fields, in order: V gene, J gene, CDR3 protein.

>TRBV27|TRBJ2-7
ASSLSGSSYEQY
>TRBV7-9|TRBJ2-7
ASSLGGLASTYEQY
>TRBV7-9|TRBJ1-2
ASSIDRAYGYT
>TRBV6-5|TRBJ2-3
ASSYPGDTQY
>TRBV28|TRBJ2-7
ASSSAGTGTYEQY
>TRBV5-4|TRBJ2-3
ASSHSTDTQY
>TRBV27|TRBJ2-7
ASSSIPHYEQY
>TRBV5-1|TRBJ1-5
ASRPWADDNQPQH
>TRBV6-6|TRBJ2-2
ASSYSSGSGTGELF
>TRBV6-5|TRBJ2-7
ASSYYRDRGEQY
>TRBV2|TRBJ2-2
ASRRENTGELF
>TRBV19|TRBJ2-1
ASSVGQGSHNEQF
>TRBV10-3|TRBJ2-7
AISERGGGVSSYEQY
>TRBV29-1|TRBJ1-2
SVVYGAYGYT
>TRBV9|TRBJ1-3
ASSLNRGFLGDTIY
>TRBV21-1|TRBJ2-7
ASSKVGRAYEQY
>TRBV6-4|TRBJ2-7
ASSEGAAGEQY
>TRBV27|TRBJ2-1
ASSLSGGRYNEQF
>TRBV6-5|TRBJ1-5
ASSLNTGGGQPQH
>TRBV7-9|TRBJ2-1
ASSLEEAGEQF
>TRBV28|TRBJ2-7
ASRRLAAAYEQY
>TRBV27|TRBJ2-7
ASSLMGQGEQY
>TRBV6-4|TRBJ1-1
ASSDSYGFEAF
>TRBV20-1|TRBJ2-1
SARVGGEQF
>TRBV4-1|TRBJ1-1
ASSQALDNTEAF
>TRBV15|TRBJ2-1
ATSRAGINEQF
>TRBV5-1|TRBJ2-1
ASTPGTGGYNEQF
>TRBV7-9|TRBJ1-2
ASSLAEGIWGKYGYT
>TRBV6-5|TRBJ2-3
ASNTPGVTDTQY
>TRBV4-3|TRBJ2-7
ASSLGTGLVYEQY
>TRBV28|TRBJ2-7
ASSLQGASYEQY
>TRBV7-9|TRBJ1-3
ASSLQVSGENTIY
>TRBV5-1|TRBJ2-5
ASSQGLAGGETQY
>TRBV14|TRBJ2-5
ASSQVQRETQY
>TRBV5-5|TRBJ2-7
ASRDWGRGSSSYEQY
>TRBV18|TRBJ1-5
ASSPKGQGAWQPQH
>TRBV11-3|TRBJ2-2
ASSPSSGDSVWTGELF
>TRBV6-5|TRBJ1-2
ASSYSADVTYGYT
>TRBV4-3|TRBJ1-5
ASSQEGGVPYQPQH
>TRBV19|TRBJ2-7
ASSMGSGTAYEQY
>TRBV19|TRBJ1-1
ASSIDRGQGQSMNTEAF
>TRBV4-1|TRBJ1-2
ASSQDGRAYGYT
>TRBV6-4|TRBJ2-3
ASSDEAGGSTDTQY
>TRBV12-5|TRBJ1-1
ASGPTDEAF
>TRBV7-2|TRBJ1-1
ASSLDFTNTEAF
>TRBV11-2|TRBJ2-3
ASSWGTGGSTDTQY
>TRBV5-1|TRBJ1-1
ASSLAQGSAEAF